What follows is one T cell receptor beta chain and its context. This clone was counted only a few times. The target of this receptor is not known. No much larger clone exists at a distance of one base, and base qualities are not known. The immunoSEQ Assay, a bias-controlled multiplex PCR, was used to amplify TCRbeta CDR3 regions from genomic DNA. Under the source paper's analysis protocol: The number of nucleated cells in each sample was estimated by amplification of reference gene primers within the assay. To quantify the absolute abundance of each unique TCRbeta CDR3 rearrangement, sequence reads were collapsed and filtered. For each sample, productive Simpson clonality was calculated as the square root of Simpson's diversity index over productive rearrangements. The source is immuneACCESS, and TCRdb retained only in-frame sequences with V and J called. Part of the clones is not carried over; for the studies checked, unresolved V genes explain less than half of this, and the remainder is unexplained. V, J and clone size were drawn from that table, and D and trimming were deduced from the DNA. This sample gives 65,000 to 100,000 clones in total; approximately 80% of them show up just once. About a sixth of the sample comes from the top ten.

The collaborating institutions used their own protocols to collect whole blood in K2EDTA tubes. For TCRbeta analysis, collaborator samples were shipped as frozen whole blood, as isolated PBMCs, or as DNA extracted from either sample type. The data were taken from a study of blood T cell repertoires in COVID-19 (dated by TCRdb to the early 2020s). Background for the entire study: Samples covering the acute and convalescent phases of COVID-19 were provided by collaborators in the United States, Italy and Spain. The samples were drawn from two sources: the first 160 participants of the ongoing ImmuneRACE study, and 1,000 to 1,500 subjects contributed by 6 global collaborators. The material from the prospective study consisted of cDNA or gDNA derived from T cells, B-cell-depleted T cells, or PBMCs. HLA class I and class II types, where available, came from metadata supplied by the sample provider rather than from assay-based typing. The sample metadata nearly always contained a de-identified subject ID, COVID-19 status, age in years and sex. Subjects who had been exposed to COVID-19, were actively infected with it, or had recovered from it provided the deeply sampled blood TCRbeta repertoires that made up the dataset. The repertoires were released in a freely available public database intended as a resource for research on the immune response to SARS-CoV-2. The study at large found these results: The quantity of clinical and demographic metadata differed by source and by participant and was supplied without curation.

The CDR3 spans 15 residues, from the cysteine through the phenylalanine. Just CDR3 DNA is preserved here, 45 bases in frame from base 1. Trimming costs V 0 bases and J 6 bases, and their ends lie 11 bases apart. CDR1 and CDR2, per the germline V gene, are SGHAT and FQNNGV. This TCR was sampled from an elderly woman with acute or convalescent COVID-19. Recombination joined TRBV11-2 with TRBJ2-2; the D segment cannot be called with confidence. The sample was peripheral blood. The CDR3 protein is CASSLEPRRSGELFF. The nucleotides are TGTGCCAGCAGCTTAGAGCCGAGGCGCTCCGGGGAGCTGTTTTTT.